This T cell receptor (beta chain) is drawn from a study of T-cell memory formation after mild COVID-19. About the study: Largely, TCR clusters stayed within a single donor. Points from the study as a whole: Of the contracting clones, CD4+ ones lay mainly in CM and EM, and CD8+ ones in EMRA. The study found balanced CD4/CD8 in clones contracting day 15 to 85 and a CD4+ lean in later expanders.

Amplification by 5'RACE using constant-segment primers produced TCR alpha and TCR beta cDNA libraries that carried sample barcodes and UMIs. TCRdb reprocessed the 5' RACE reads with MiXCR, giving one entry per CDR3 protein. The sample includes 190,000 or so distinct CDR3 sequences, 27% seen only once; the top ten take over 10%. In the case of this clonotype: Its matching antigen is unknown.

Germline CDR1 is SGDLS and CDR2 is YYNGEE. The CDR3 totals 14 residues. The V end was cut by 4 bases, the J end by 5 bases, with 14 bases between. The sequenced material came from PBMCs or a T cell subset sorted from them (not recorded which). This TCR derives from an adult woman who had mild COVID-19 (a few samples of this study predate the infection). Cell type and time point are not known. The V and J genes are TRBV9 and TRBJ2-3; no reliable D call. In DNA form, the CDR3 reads TGTGCCAGCAGCCCCCGGTCTGGGGTAGATACGCAGTATTTT. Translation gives CASSPRSGVDTQYF.